These T cell receptor beta chains were read from a single sample in a study of CD4+ T cells in melanoma. Only in-frame clones appear in the TCRdb table, and some are missing; sequencing was by immunoSEQ multiplex PCR. The table shows about 110,000 clones, with around 92% occurring only once. Sequencing was done on a sample of peripheral blood. The receptors shown here come from a human donor with melanoma. CDR3s include the opening cysteine and the closing phenylalanine or tryptophan. The order of the fields is J gene, D gene, clone size, V gene, CDR3 protein, CDR3 DNA. D genes are given only for firm matches. A clone size is listed for some rows: how often the clone was seen (once, few, many), or a class if it is expanded.

j_gene: TRBJ2-3
d_gene: -
abundance: -
v_gene: TRBV6-4
CDR3aa: CASGASSTDTQYF
CDR3nt: TGTGCCAGCGGTGCGAGTAGCACAGATACGCAGTATTTT

j_gene: TRBJ2-1
d_gene: -
abundance: -
v_gene: TRBV5-4
CDR3aa: CASSFSQTSYNEQFF
CDR3nt: TGTGCCAGCAGCTTTTCTCAAACCTCCTACAATGAGCAGTTCTTC

j_gene: TRBJ2-3
d_gene: -
abundance: once
v_gene: TRBV9
CDR3aa: CASSARLQKDTDTQYF
CDR3nt: TGTGCCAGCAGCGCCCGTTTGCAGAAGGACACAGATACGCAGTATTTT

j_gene: TRBJ1-3
d_gene: -
abundance: -
v_gene: TRBV19
CDR3aa: CASSIWRNSGNTIYF
CDR3nt: TGTGCCAGTAGTATCTGGCGGAACTCTGGAAACACCATATATTTT

j_gene: TRBJ2-1
d_gene: -
abundance: -
v_gene: TRBV11-2
CDR3aa: CASSQQVNEQFF
CDR3nt: TGTGCCAGCAGCCAACAAGTTAATGAGCAGTTCTTC

j_gene: TRBJ2-3
d_gene: -
abundance: -
v_gene: TRBV27
CDR3aa: CASSLGSRALITDTQYF
CDR3nt: TGTGCCAGCAGCCTGGGGAGTAGGGCACTAATCACAGATACGCAGTATTTT

j_gene: TRBJ2-7
d_gene: -
abundance: -
v_gene: TRBV15
CDR3aa: CATSSLWPVRTSYEQYF
CDR3nt: TGTGCCACCAGCAGTCTTTGGCCGGTCCGGACGTCCTACGAGCAGTACTTC

j_gene: TRBJ2-1
d_gene: -
abundance: once
v_gene: TRBV7-2
CDR3aa: CASSLMGLDNEQFF
CDR3nt: TGTGCCAGCAGCTTAATGGGACTGGACAATGAGCAGTTCTTC

j_gene: TRBJ2-6
d_gene: TRBD2
abundance: -
v_gene: TRBV19
CDR3aa: CASSMLAGGSGANVLTF
CDR3nt: TGTGCCAGTAGTATGTTAGCGGGAGGCTCTGGGGCCAACGTCCTGACTTTC

j_gene: TRBJ2-4
d_gene: TRBD1
abundance: -
v_gene: TRBV4-2
CDR3aa: CASSSQGPLTIQYF
CDR3nt: TGTGCCAGCAGCTCACAGGGGCCCCTCACCATTCAGTACTTC

j_gene: TRBJ2-1
d_gene: -
abundance: -
v_gene: TRBV4-3
CDR3aa: CASSHPGGSRFF
CDR3nt: TGCGCCAGCAGCCACCCTGGGGGGTCACGGTTCTTC

j_gene: TRBJ2-3
d_gene: TRBD2
abundance: -
v_gene: TRBV4-2
CDR3aa: CASSQESSGSADTQYF
CDR3nt: TGTGCCAGCAGCCAAGAGAGTAGCGGGAGCGCAGATACGCAGTATTTT

j_gene: TRBJ2-1
d_gene: -
abundance: -
v_gene: TRBV7-8
CDR3aa: CASTKGVNPIPSSYNEQFF
CDR3nt: TGTGCCAGCACCAAGGGAGTAAACCCCATCCCGAGCTCCTACAATGAGCAGTTCTTC

j_gene: TRBJ1-2
d_gene: -
abundance: -
v_gene: TRBV4-1
CDR3aa: CASSDFGGGYGYTF
CDR3nt: TGCGCCAGCAGCGATTTCGGGGGAGGTTATGGCTACACCTTC

j_gene: TRBJ2-7
d_gene: TRBD2
abundance: -
v_gene: TRBV5-6
CDR3aa: CASSLKLAVLFEQYF
CDR3nt: TGTGCCAGCAGCTTAAAACTAGCGGTCCTCTTCGAGCAGTACTTC

j_gene: TRBJ2-1
d_gene: -
abundance: -
v_gene: TRBV5-1
CDR3aa: CASSLLGNEQFF
CDR3nt: TGCGCCAGCAGCTTGTTAGGGAATGAGCAGTTCTTC

j_gene: TRBJ2-6
d_gene: TRBD1
abundance: -
v_gene: TRBV5-4
CDR3aa: CASSYLQGSWVGANVLTF
CDR3nt: TGTGCCAGCAGCTACCTACAGGGGTCGTGGGTTGGGGCCAACGTCCTGACTTTC

j_gene: TRBJ2-3
d_gene: TRBD1
abundance: -
v_gene: TRBV7-6
CDR3aa: CASSPWTGGTDTQYF
CDR3nt: TGTGCCAGCAGCCCCTGGACAGGGGGCACAGATACGCAGTATTTT

j_gene: TRBJ2-3
d_gene: TRBD1
abundance: -
v_gene: TRBV11-2
CDR3aa: CASSPEQGRNTQYF
CDR3nt: TGTGCCAGCAGCCCCGAACAGGGGAGAAATACGCAGTATTTT

j_gene: TRBJ1-1
d_gene: -
abundance: -
v_gene: TRBV19
CDR3aa: CASTRGGAEAFF
CDR3nt: TGTGCCAGTACCCGGGGGGGCGCTGAAGCTTTCTTT

j_gene: TRBJ2-7
d_gene: -
abundance: -
v_gene: TRBV7-2
CDR3aa: CASSTTGGNEQYF
CDR3nt: TGTGCCAGCAGCACGACAGGAGGGAACGAGCAGTACTTC

j_gene: TRBJ1-6
d_gene: TRBD1
abundance: -
v_gene: TRBV18
CDR3aa: CASRGQGNSPLHF
CDR3nt: TGTGCCAGCCGGGGACAGGGTAATTCACCCCTCCACTTT

j_gene: TRBJ2-2
d_gene: TRBD2
abundance: few
v_gene: TRBV29-1
CDR3aa: CSARTSAGELFF
CDR3nt: TGCAGCGCGAGAACTAGCGCCGGGGAGCTGTTTTTT

j_gene: TRBJ1-1
d_gene: TRBD1
abundance: -
v_gene: TRBV5-4
CDR3aa: CASSPPGQENTEAFF
CDR3nt: TGTGCCAGCAGCCCCCCCGGACAGGAGAACACTGAAGCTTTCTTT

j_gene: TRBJ2-3
d_gene: -
abundance: -
v_gene: TRBV4-2
CDR3aa: CASSHSGPRTDTQYF
CDR3nt: TGTGCCAGCAGCCACTCCGGACCCCGAACGGATACGCAGTATTTT

j_gene: TRBJ2-2
d_gene: -
abundance: few
v_gene: TRBV29-1
CDR3aa: CSAIGSARTGELFF
CDR3nt: TGCAGCGCGATAGGATCAGCTCGGACCGGGGAGCTGTTTTTT

j_gene: TRBJ2-1
d_gene: -
abundance: -
v_gene: TRBV28
CDR3aa: CASSFQLVSEQFF
CDR3nt: TGTGCCAGCAGTTTCCAACTAGTATCCGAGCAGTTCTTC

j_gene: TRBJ2-7
d_gene: TRBD1
abundance: -
v_gene: TRBV9
CDR3aa: CASSARDRGYEQYF
CDR3nt: TGTGCCAGCAGCGCGCGGGACAGGGGCTACGAGCAGTACTTC

j_gene: TRBJ2-5
d_gene: -
abundance: -
v_gene: TRBV7-9
CDR3aa: CASSSIRGLETQYF
CDR3nt: TGTGCCAGCAGTTCAATTAGAGGCTTGGAGACCCAGTACTTC

j_gene: TRBJ1-3
d_gene: -
abundance: -
v_gene: TRBV7-2
CDR3aa: CASSSGRGSGNTIYF
CDR3nt: TGTGCCAGCAGCTCGGGGCGGGGCTCTGGAAACACCATATATTTT

j_gene: TRBJ2-7
d_gene: TRBD1
abundance: -
v_gene: TRBV7-9
CDR3aa: CASSFGTGPYEQYF
CDR3nt: TGTGCCAGCAGCTTTGGGACAGGGCCCTACGAGCAGTACTTC

j_gene: TRBJ2-5
d_gene: -
abundance: -
v_gene: TRBV18
CDR3aa: CASSPTSKETQYF
CDR3nt: TGTGCCAGCTCACCCACTAGTAAGGAGACCCAGTACTTC

j_gene: TRBJ1-5
d_gene: -
abundance: -
v_gene: TRBV19
CDR3aa: CASSPGTYLNQPQHF
CDR3nt: TGTGCCAGTAGTCCCGGGACATATTTGAATCAGCCCCAGCATTTT

j_gene: TRBJ1-3
d_gene: -
abundance: -
v_gene: TRBV2
CDR3aa: CASSAQGGGNTIYF
CDR3nt: TGTGCCAGCAGTGCCCAGGGTGGTGGAAACACCATATATTTT

j_gene: TRBJ1-1
d_gene: -
abundance: -
v_gene: TRBV2
CDR3aa: CASSDGQGHPLGTEAFF
CDR3nt: TGTGCCAGCAGTGACGGGCAGGGGCACCCATTAGGCACTGAAGCTTTCTTT

j_gene: TRBJ1-1
d_gene: -
abundance: -
v_gene: TRBV7-2
CDR3aa: CASSLERAGDTEAFF
CDR3nt: TGTGCCAGCAGCTTAGAGCGTGCTGGGGACACTGAAGCTTTCTTT

j_gene: TRBJ1-2
d_gene: -
abundance: once
v_gene: TRBV6-5
CDR3aa: CASSYDTEYGYTF
CDR3nt: TGTGCCAGCAGTTATGACACTGAATATGGCTACACCTTC

j_gene: TRBJ2-5
d_gene: -
abundance: -
v_gene: TRBV5-1
CDR3aa: CASSLAGTGGETQYF
CDR3nt: TGCGCCAGCAGCTTGGCGGGGACTGGCGGAGAGACCCAGTACTTC

j_gene: TRBJ1-1
d_gene: TRBD1
abundance: -
v_gene: TRBV11-3
CDR3aa: CASSLGSGTGAFF
CDR3nt: TGTGCCAGCAGCTTAGGTTCCGGGACAGGTGCTTTCTTT

j_gene: TRBJ1-3
d_gene: TRBD1
abundance: -
v_gene: TRBV27
CDR3aa: CASNGDRGRLGNTIYF
CDR3nt: TGTGCCAGCAACGGGGACAGGGGGCGACTTGGAAACACCATATATTTT

j_gene: TRBJ2-2
d_gene: TRBD2
abundance: -
v_gene: TRBV9
CDR3aa: CASSAGLALGGELFF
CDR3nt: TGTGCCAGCAGCGCGGGACTAGCCCTCGGCGGGGAGCTGTTTTTT

j_gene: TRBJ1-2
d_gene: -
abundance: -
v_gene: TRBV5-4
CDR3aa: CASSTDSASYGYTF
CDR3nt: TGTGCCAGCAGCACCGACAGCGCTAGCTATGGCTACACCTTC

j_gene: TRBJ2-7
d_gene: -
abundance: once
v_gene: TRBV6-1
CDR3aa: CASSPASYEQYF
CDR3nt: TGTGCCAGCAGCCCAGCATCCTACGAGCAGTACTTC

j_gene: TRBJ2-5
d_gene: -
abundance: -
v_gene: TRBV5-4
CDR3aa: CASSLRGQETQYF
CDR3nt: TGTGCCAGCAGCCTCAGGGGTCAAGAGACCCAGTACTTC

j_gene: TRBJ1-6
d_gene: -
abundance: -
v_gene: TRBV7-9
CDR3aa: CASSLVGRSNSPLHF
CDR3nt: TGTGCCAGCAGCTTAGTAGGACGGTCTAATTCACCCCTCCACTTT

j_gene: TRBJ2-2
d_gene: TRBD2
abundance: -
v_gene: TRBV11-2
CDR3aa: CASSLAGVDTGELFF
CDR3nt: TGTGCCAGCAGTCTAGCGGGAGTTGACACCGGGGAGCTGTTTTTT